The 10 T cell receptor beta chains presented below share a single source sample, sequenced in a study of post-analysis software for immune sequencing data. These receptors are not linked to any known antigen. Study results and caveats: Relative to controls, patients had five TRBV segments at higher frequency, with TRBV5-6, TRBV5-1 and TRBV20-1 among these.

TCR beta libraries were prepared from cDNA with unique molecular identifiers. In TCRdb, the PCR reads were re-called with MiXCR into one record per CDR3 protein. The sample holds hundreds of thousands of distinct CDR3 sequences, roughly three fifths seen once. The source material was blood. Source of these receptors: a girl aged 2-10 years with multiple sclerosis.

Remarks on this clonotype: The germline gene is not matched at one end of the junction; a read error may be the cause. V gene TRBV11-3 combines with J gene TRBJ1-4; D may be TRBD1 (5 bases). Germline CDR1 is SGHNT and CDR2 is YENEEA. There are 12 residues in the CDR3. The CDR3: CASSGQGEKRFF. As DNA, the CDR3 is TGTGCCAGCAGCGGTCAAGGGGAAAAACGGTTTTTT.

The V gene is TRBV4-1, the J gene TRBJ2-7, with 10 bases fitting TRBD2. From germline, CDR1 is MGHRA and CDR2 YSYEKL. CDR3 length: 17 amino acids. The V and J ends lost 3 bases and 3 bases, in that order; junction bases with no gene match: 11. The CDR3 DNA reads as TGCGCCAGCAGCCACGAAGGACTAGCGGAACGAAACTACGAGCAGTACTTC. Its translation: CASSHEGLAERNYEQYF.

The J gene is TRBJ2-3, the V gene TRBV29-1; no reliable D call. V was pared by 5 bases and J by 5 bases, with 8 bases between. The CDR3 loop spans 11 amino acids. Looked up from germline, CDR1 is SQVTM and CDR2 is ANQGSEA. Here the CDR3 DNA reads TGCAGCGTTAGGAGCGTAGATACGCAGTATTTT. Its protein product is CSVRSVDTQYF.

This clonotype was found a few times. This CDR3 is CASSRQASSYEQYF. Written as DNA, the CDR3 is TGTGCCAGCAGCCGACAGGCCAGCTCCTACGAGCAGTACTTC. This chain connects TRBV6-6 to TRBJ2-7, with a tentative D call TRBD1 (6 bases). The V end was cut by 6 bases, the J end by 0 bases, with 12 bases between. The CDR3 extends over 14 amino acids. The germline gives CDR1 MNHNY, CDR2 SVGAGI (reference sequence).

In its sample, this clonotype was seen once. V usage is TRBV6-6 and J usage is TRBJ1-2; unclear D gene. This CDR3 has 16 amino acids. V was pared by 3 bases and J by 3 bases, with 17 bases between. Germline V gene lookup returns CDR1 MNHNY and CDR2 SVGAGI (reference sequence). The CDR3 spells CASSYLVSRSYYGYTF. CDR3 DNA sequence: TGTGCCAGCAGTTATTTAGTATCCAGAAGTTACTATGGCTACACCTTC.

On this clonotype: At one boundary the junction diverges from the germline segment, which might be a read error. J is TRBJ2-1 and V is TRBV6-2 or TRBV6-3; 14 nucleotides agree with TRBD2. The CDR3 is made up of 18 amino acids. Germline V gene lookup returns CDR1 MNHEY and CDR2 SVGEGT. For the CDR3, the DNA is TGTGTCAGCAGCCGCGGGACTAGCGGGAGAAGGTTCCACAATGAGCAGTTCTTC. Its protein is CVSSRGTSGRRFHNEQFF.

The CDR3 nucleotides read TGCAGTGCTAGAGACCCTACAGGGCTAGGGGGAGATACGCAGTATTTT. Translating it yields CSARDPTGLGGDTQYF. The chain employs TRBV20-1 and TRBJ2-3, with D maybe TRBD1 (6 bases). Trimming removed 0 bases from V and 5 bases from J, with 18 bases in between. Germline V gene lookup returns CDR1 DFQATT and CDR2 SNEGSKA (reference sequence). This CDR3 spans 16 amino acids.

The chain couples TRBV7-6 to TRBJ1-1; 7 bases align to TRBD1. V shed 5 bases, J shed 11 bases, and the junction held 11 bases outside the gene matches. The CDR3 consists of 13 residues. The V gene's germline CDR1 is SGHVS and CDR2 FNYEAQ. The CDR3 region is CASSPPGGVSAFF. The CDR3 nucleotides read TGTGCCAGCAGCCCCCCAGGGGGGGTCTCGGCTTTCTTT.

This clonotype was observed a handful of times. The J gene is TRBJ1-5, the V gene TRBV6-5, with no clear D. CDR3 length: 14 amino acids. Trimming took 6 bases from V and 2 from J, leaving 11 bases between them. Germline CDR1 and CDR2: MNHEY and SVGAGI. The CDR3 region is CASRVRTGNQPQHF. CDR3 sequence (DNA): TGTGCCAGCAGGGTTAGGACGGGCAATCAGCCCCAGCATTTT.

V and J are TRBV29-1 and TRBJ2-1; a possible D gene is TRBD2 (5 bases). The germline V gene has CDR1 SQVTM and CDR2 ANQGSEA. The germline V and J ends were trimmed by 6 bases and 4 bases, with 19 bases remaining between them. The CDR3 totals 15 residues. The CDR3 sequence: CSVGELMLSYNEQFF. The CDR3 nucleotides read TGCAGCGTCGGGGAGCTGATGTTGTCTTACAATGAGCAGTTCTTC.